The clone carrying this T cell receptor (beta chain) was picked up many times. The antigen remains undetermined. Mouse gene names and germline throughout. The observed sequence ends 4 residues before the CDR3 terminus, with the missing tail filled in from the germline J gene. This specimen comes from a study of CD8+ T cells in alopecia areata. Overall study: Transfer of skin from 6-12-month-old C3H/HeJ graft donors with spontaneous alopecia was made to roughly 6-10-week-old female C3H/HeJ mice.

Sorting of pooled cutaneous lymph node cells used CD4, CD8alpha, NKG2D, NKG2ACE and other markers. RNA was isolated and reverse transcribed to cDNA, the sequencing template. TCRdb keeps only in-frame clones here, not all; method: immunoSEQ multiplex PCR. Singletons are absent from the sample, which has 20,000 or so clones. Study conclusions and caveats: Normal scalp had lower clonality than lesional scalp, with alopecia totalis/universalis lesions showing this most strongly. Scalp repertoires also include resident alphabeta T cells from normal skin.

Germline V gene data show CDR1 as NSQYPW and CDR2 as LRSPGD (reference sequence). The length of the CDR3 is 14 residues. What was sequenced was CD8+ T cells sorted from a lymph node. The receptor's source is a C3H/HeJ mouse with alopecia areata. The mouse strain carries the MHC haplotype H2-k. The chain uses TRBV1 and TRBJ2-7; TRBD2 matches 11 bases. CDR3 DNA, as far as it was read: TGCACCTGCAGTGCGGGACTGGGGGAATAT. The encoded protein is CTCSAGLGEY. The whole CDR3 is CTCSAGLGEYEQYF.